A selection of T cell receptor beta chains follows, all from one sample in a study of T cells after yellow fever vaccination. MiXCR, run by TCRdb on the 5' RACE reads, gives a single entry per CDR3 protein. The sample shows around 150,000 distinct CDR3 sequences, around 7.2% of them seen only once. This specimen consisted of CD4+ T cells sorted from PBMCs, obtained 5 days after the first yellow fever vaccination. All receptors derive from a man between 18 and 29 years old who received the YFV17D yellow fever vaccine. The CDR3 runs from the conserved cysteine through the conserved F or W. The order of the fields is J gene, V gene, clone size, D gene, CDR3 protein, CDR3 DNA. The D gene is left open where the match is weak. For some rows the clone size is stated as once, few or many, or as a class when expanded; others skip it.

TRBJ2-3 | TRBV28 | few | - | CASSLGSSTDTQYF | TGTGCCAGCAGTTTGGGATCCTCCACAGATACGCAGTATTTT
TRBJ2-7 | TRBV27 | many | TRBD1 | CASSPYRGLPNEQYF | TGTGCCAGCAGTCCATACAGGGGGCTCCCTAACGAGCAGTACTTC
TRBJ1-1 | TRBV10-3 | few | TRBD1 | CAISDRVDRDEDTEAFF | TGTGCCATCAGTGATCGGGTCGACAGGGACGAGGACACTGAAGCTTTCTTT
TRBJ2-5 | TRBV7-9 | many | - | CASSLRPRETQYF | TGTGCCAGCAGCTTAAGGCCCCGGGAGACCCAGTACTTC
TRBJ1-2 | TRBV7-2 | many | - | CASSTDESYGYTF | TGTGCCAGCAGCACGGACGAGAGCTATGGCTACACCTTC
TRBJ2-1 | TRBV20-1 | many | TRBD2 | CSAERGGNEQFF | TGCAGTGCTGAGCGGGGGGGCAATGAGCAGTTCTTC
TRBJ2-3 | TRBV5-1 | many | - | CASSLISTDTQYF | TGCGCCAGCAGCTTGATAAGCACAGATACGCAGTATTTT
TRBJ1-2 | TRBV6-1 | - | - | CASSDAEIYGYTF | TGTGCCAGCAGTGATGCCGAGATTTATGGCTACACCTTC
TRBJ1-2 | TRBV10-3 | - | - | CATSRGNYGYTF | TGTGCCACCTCCAGAGGTAACTATGGCTACACCTTC
TRBJ1-5 | TRBV4-1 | many | - | CASSQAREPGNQPQHF | TGCGCCAGCAGCCAAGCCAGGGAGCCCGGCAATCAGCCCCAGCATTTT
TRBJ1-4 | TRBV15 | - | - | CATSREPGFNEKLFF | TGTGCCACCAGCAGAGAGCCAGGTTTTAATGAAAAACTGTTTTTT
TRBJ2-2 | TRBV5-1 | few | - | CASSSDPANTGELFF | TGCGCCAGCAGCTCAGACCCCGCGAACACCGGGGAGCTGTTTTTT
TRBJ2-1 | TRBV24-1 | many | TRBD1 | CATSDFMAGGSPDEQFF | TGTGCCACCAGTGATTTTATGGCAGGGGGCTCTCCAGATGAGCAGTTCTTC
TRBJ2-3 | TRBV7-9 | many | - | CASSPTRGQGSWGSTDTQYF | TGTGCCAGCAGCCCGACCCGGGGACAAGGGTCCTGGGGTAGCACAGATACGCAGTATTTT
TRBJ2-3 | TRBV6-5 | many | TRBD1 | CASSYRQGSDTQYF | TGTGCCAGCAGTTACCGACAGGGCTCAGATACGCAGTATTTT
TRBJ2-2 | TRBV6-2/TRBV6-3 | - | TRBD2 | CASSYRWGPAGDHTGELFF | TGTGCCAGCAGTTACAGGTGGGGCCCAGCGGGGGATCACACCGGGGAGCTGTTTTTT
TRBJ2-7 | TRBV5-4 | many | TRBD1 | CASSFGDRVFYEQYF | TGTGCCAGCAGCTTTGGGGACAGGGTTTTCTACGAGCAGTACTTC
TRBJ2-1 | TRBV18 | many | - | CASSPREEIDEQFF | TGTGCCAGCTCACCTCGCGAGGAAATCGATGAGCAGTTCTTC
TRBJ2-1 | TRBV6-5 | few | TRBD1 | CASSWGQSSYNEQFF | TGTGCCAGCAGCTGGGGACAGAGCTCCTACAATGAGCAGTTCTTC
TRBJ2-2 | TRBV3-1 | many | TRBD1 | CASSQEDRGGGELFF | TGTGCCAGCAGCCAAGAGGACAGGGGCGGTGGGGAGCTGTTTTTT
TRBJ1-1 | TRBV5-1 | few | TRBD1 | CASSLGGGQGLTEAFF | TGCGCCAGCAGCTTGGGGGGGGGACAGGGTCTGACTGAAGCTTTCTTT
TRBJ2-7 | TRBV5-3 | once | - | CASGPGRLLGYIYEQYF | TGTGCCAGCGGCCCTGGGCGCCTTCTGGGCTACATCTACGAGCAGTACTTC
TRBJ1-6 | TRBV4-3 | few | - | CASSQDGRSNSPLHF | TGCGCCAGCAGCCAAGACGGACGGTCCAATTCACCCCTCCACTTT
TRBJ1-1 | TRBV7-3 | - | TRBD1 | CASSPWVPDRATEAFF | TGTGCCAGCAGCCCCTGGGTCCCGGACAGGGCCACTGAAGCTTTCTTT
TRBJ1-1 | TRBV12-3/TRBV12-4 | many | - | CASSLGGATEAFF | TGTGCCAGCAGTTTGGGGGGGGCGACTGAAGCTTTCTTT
TRBJ1-2 | TRBV25-1 | - | TRBD1 | CASSASQGVRNTNYGYTF | TGTGCCAGCAGTGCTTCACAGGGGGTGAGGAATACCAACTATGGCTACACCTTC
TRBJ1-3 | TRBV12-3/TRBV12-4 | many | - | CASSFGQSSGNTIYF | TGTGCCAGCAGTTTTGGACAGAGCTCTGGAAACACCATATATTTT
TRBJ2-7 | TRBV4-2 | few | - | CASSHPTGGLPGLYEQYF | TGTGCCAGCAGCCATCCCACGGGCGGCCTACCAGGATTATACGAGCAGTACTTC
TRBJ2-3 | TRBV7-2 | many | - | CASSPRFTRTDTQYF | TGTGCCAGCAGCCCGAGATTCACCCGCACAGATACGCAGTATTTT
TRBJ1-1 | TRBV20-1 | few | TRBD1 | CSAYLLGVGRGGDTEAFF | TGCAGTGCTTATTTGTTAGGTGTGGGCAGGGGGGGAGACACTGAAGCTTTCTTT
TRBJ2-4 | TRBV6-2/TRBV6-3 | many | - | CASSYRGDIQYF | TGTGCCAGCAGTTACAGGGGTGACATTCAGTACTTC
TRBJ1-2 | TRBV7-2 | many | - | CASSLGLKGRSYGYTF | TGTGCCAGCAGCTTGGGTCTCAAGGGGAGGAGCTATGGCTACACCTTC
TRBJ1-4 | TRBV7-2 | few | TRBD1 | CASTPGQGAGNEKLFF | TGTGCCAGCACCCCCGGACAGGGGGCTGGTAATGAAAAACTGTTTTTT
TRBJ2-7 | TRBV6-5 | few | - | CASSYSQSPYEQYF | TGTGCCAGCAGTTACTCACAGTCCCCCTACGAGCAGTACTTC
TRBJ1-5 | TRBV6-5 | - | - | CASSFTLRQPQHF | TGTGCCAGCAGTTTTACATTACGTCAGCCCCAGCATTTT
TRBJ2-7 | TRBV11-2 | - | - | CASTLIKYGGPYEQYF | TGTGCCAGCACCTTAATAAAATATGGGGGTCCCTACGAGCAGTACTTC
TRBJ2-3 | TRBV9 | few | - | CASSVGPATSTDTQYF | TGTGCCAGCAGCGTAGGCCCGGCGACCTCCACAGATACGCAGTATTTT
TRBJ2-3 | TRBV5-1 | many | TRBD2 | CASSLIAGGHSDTQYF | TGCGCCAGCAGCCTTATAGCGGGGGGGCATTCAGATACGCAGTATTTT
TRBJ2-7 | TRBV3-1 | many | - | CASSLQGLHEQYF | TGTGCCAGCAGTCTACAGGGTTTGCACGAGCAGTACTTC
TRBJ2-5 | TRBV3-1 | many | - | CASSLRTDSYQETQYF | TGTGCCAGCAGCCTGAGGACGGACTCGTACCAAGAGACCCAGTACTTC